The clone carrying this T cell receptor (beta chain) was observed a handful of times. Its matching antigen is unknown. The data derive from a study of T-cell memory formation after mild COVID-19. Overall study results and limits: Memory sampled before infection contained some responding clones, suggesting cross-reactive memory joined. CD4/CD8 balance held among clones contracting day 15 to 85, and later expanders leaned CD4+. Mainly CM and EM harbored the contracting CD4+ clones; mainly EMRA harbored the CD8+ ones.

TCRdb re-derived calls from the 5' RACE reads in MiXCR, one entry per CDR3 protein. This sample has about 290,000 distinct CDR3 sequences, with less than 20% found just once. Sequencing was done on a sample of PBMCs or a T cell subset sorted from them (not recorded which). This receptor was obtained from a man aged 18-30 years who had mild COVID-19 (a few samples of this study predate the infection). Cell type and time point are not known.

CDR3 in DNA: TGCAGTGCTCCAACCCTAGCAAGGACAGATACGCAGTATTTT. It yields the protein CSAPTLARTDTQYF. The chain combines TRBV20-1 with TRBJ2-3; the D gene is possibly TRBD2 (5 bases). The CDR3 runs 14 residues. The germline V and J ends were trimmed by 5 bases and 3 bases, with 15 bases remaining between them. Per germline, CDR1 DFQATT and CDR2 SNEGSKA (reference sequence).